Listed below are T cell receptor beta chains from one sample, sequenced in a study of blood T cell repertoires in COVID-19. Data came from immunoSEQ multiplex PCR; TCRdb stores just in-frame clones and leaves some out. This table holds approximately 130,000 clones, 75% to 85% found once. Material for sequencing was peripheral blood. These receptors were taken from a man at least 80 years old with acute or convalescent COVID-19. Each CDR3 is given with its conserved first and last residue. D genes are given only for firm matches. Where a row states a size, it is once, few, many or the class of an expanded clone; other rows omit it.

j_gene: TRBJ1-6
abundance: -
v_gene: TRBV18
d_gene: -
CDR3aa: CASSQQSTRDSPLHF
CDR3nt: TGTGCCAGCTCACAACAATCGACCCGGGATTCACCCCTCCACTTT

j_gene: TRBJ2-7
abundance: -
v_gene: TRBV27
d_gene: TRBD1
CDR3aa: CASSRTGASYEQYF
CDR3nt: TGTGCCAGCAGTCGGACAGGGGCCTCCTACGAGCAGTACTTC

j_gene: TRBJ1-1
abundance: -
v_gene: TRBV3-1/TRBV3-2
d_gene: -
CDR3aa: CASSHLQSNTEAFF
CDR3nt: TGTGCCAGCAGCCATTTACAGTCTAACACTGAAGCTTTCTTT

j_gene: TRBJ1-6
abundance: -
v_gene: TRBV7-8
d_gene: -
CDR3aa: CASSPDSLGSPLHF
CDR3nt: TGTGCCAGCAGCCCAGACAGTTTGGGATCACCCCTCCACTTT

j_gene: TRBJ1-3
abundance: -
v_gene: TRBV4-2
d_gene: -
CDR3aa: CASSQDRARSSGNTIYF
CDR3nt: TGTGCCAGCAGCCAAGATAGAGCGAGGAGCTCTGGAAACACCATATATTTT

j_gene: TRBJ2-5
abundance: -
v_gene: TRBV9
d_gene: TRBD1
CDR3aa: CASSTRQGAFEETQYF
CDR3nt: TGTGCCAGCAGCACCCGACAGGGGGCGTTTGAAGAGACCCAGTACTTC

j_gene: TRBJ1-6
abundance: -
v_gene: TRBV27
d_gene: TRBD1
CDR3aa: CASSWDSLNSPLHF
CDR3nt: TGTGCCAGCAGCTGGGACAGCCTTAATTCACCCCTCCACTTT

j_gene: TRBJ2-7
abundance: -
v_gene: TRBV5-8
d_gene: -
CDR3aa: CASSDRKISYEQYF
CDR3nt: TGTGCCAGCTCCGACAGGAAAATCTCCTACGAGCAGTACTTC

j_gene: TRBJ2-7
abundance: -
v_gene: TRBV7-9
d_gene: -
CDR3aa: CASSLSAGDSYEQYF
CDR3nt: TGTGCCAGCAGCTTAAGTGCGGGTGACTCCTACGAGCAGTACTTC

j_gene: TRBJ1-2
abundance: few
v_gene: TRBV6-6
d_gene: -
CDR3aa: CASTLDGSEYGYTF
CDR3nt: TGTGCCAGCACTCTAGACGGCAGTGAGTATGGCTACACCTTC

j_gene: TRBJ2-1
abundance: -
v_gene: TRBV11-1
d_gene: -
CDR3aa: CASSARLTSNEQFF
CDR3nt: TGTGCCAGCAGCGCAAGACTGACTAGCAATGAGCAGTTCTTC